The clone carrying this TCR beta chain has a single count. Libraries were prepared by immunoSEQ multiplex PCR; TCRdb keeps only in-frame clonotypes and omits some of them. The data contain about 120,000 clones, about 90% of them singletons. This CDR3 is built from 14 residues. Germline V lookup: CDR1 MNHEY, CDR2 SVGAGI. V shed 7 bases and J 9 bases; nucleotides not matched to a gene: 5. This specimen belongs to a study of T cell responses to AZD1222 COVID-19 vaccine. This clonotype was sampled from an adult who received the AZD1222 COVID-19 vaccine. The source was peripheral blood, collected 28 days after the second AZD1222 dose. The J gene is TRBJ2-1, the V gene TRBV6-5; 14 bases fit TRBD2. CDR3 residues: CASTRGLAGGEQFF. The DNA of the CDR3 is TGTGCCAGCACCCGCGGACTAGCGGGAGGTGAGCAGTTCTTC.